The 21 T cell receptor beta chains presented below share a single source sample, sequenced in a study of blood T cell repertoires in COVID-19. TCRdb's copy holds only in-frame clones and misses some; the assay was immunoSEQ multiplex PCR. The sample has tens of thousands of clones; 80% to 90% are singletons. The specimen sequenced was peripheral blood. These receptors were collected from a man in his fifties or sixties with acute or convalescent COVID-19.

This CDR3 is CASSPQEANTGELFF. The CDR3 coding sequence is TGTGCCAGCTCACCTCAGGAAGCGAACACCGGGGAGCTGTTTTTT. The V gene is TRBV18, the J gene TRBJ2-2; no definite D call. Germline V CDR1 and CDR2: KGHSH, LQKENI. The CDR3 consists of 15 residues. V shed 3 bases and J shed 0 bases, with 8 bases lying between them.

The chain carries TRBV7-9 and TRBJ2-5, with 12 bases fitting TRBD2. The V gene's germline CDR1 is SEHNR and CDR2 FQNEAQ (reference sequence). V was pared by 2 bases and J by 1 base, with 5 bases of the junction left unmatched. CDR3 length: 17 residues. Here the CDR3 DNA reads TGTGCCAGCAGCTTACCACTAGCGGGGGGACTCCAAGAGACCCAGTACTTC. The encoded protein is CASSLPLAGGLQETQYF.

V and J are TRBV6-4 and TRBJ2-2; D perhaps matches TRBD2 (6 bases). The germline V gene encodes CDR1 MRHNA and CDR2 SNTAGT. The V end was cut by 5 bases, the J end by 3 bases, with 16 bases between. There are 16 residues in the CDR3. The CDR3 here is CASSPIGGEDTGELFF. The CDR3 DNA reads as TGTGCCAGCAGTCCCATCGGCGGGGAGGACACCGGGGAGCTGTTTTTT.

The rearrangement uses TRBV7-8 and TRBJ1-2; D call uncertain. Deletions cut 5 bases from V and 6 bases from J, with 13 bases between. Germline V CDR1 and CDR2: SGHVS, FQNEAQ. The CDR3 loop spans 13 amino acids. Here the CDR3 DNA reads TGTGCCAGCAGCCCAGGTTTGCGAGATGGCTACACCTTC. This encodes CASSPGLRDGYTF.

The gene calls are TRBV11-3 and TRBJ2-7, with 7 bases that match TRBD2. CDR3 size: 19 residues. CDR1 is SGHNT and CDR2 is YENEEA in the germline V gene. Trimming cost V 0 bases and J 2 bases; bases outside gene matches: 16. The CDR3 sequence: CASSLDWEPRGGPTYEQYF. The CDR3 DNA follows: TGTGCCAGCAGCTTAGATTGGGAGCCAAGGGGAGGGCCGACCTACGAGCAGTACTTC.

CDR3: CASSQEGRDSDEQYF. The DNA for the CDR3 is TGTGCCAGCAGCCAAGAAGGACGGGATTCCGACGAGCAGTACTTC. The V gene is TRBV3-1 (or the pseudogene TRBV3-2), the J gene TRBJ2-7; TRBD2 is a possible D gene (5 bases). CDR1 and CDR2 from the germline V gene are LGHDT and YNNKEL (reference sequence). The CDR3 spans 15 residues. V was shortened by 0 bases and J by 5 bases, with 14 bases between the two germline ends.

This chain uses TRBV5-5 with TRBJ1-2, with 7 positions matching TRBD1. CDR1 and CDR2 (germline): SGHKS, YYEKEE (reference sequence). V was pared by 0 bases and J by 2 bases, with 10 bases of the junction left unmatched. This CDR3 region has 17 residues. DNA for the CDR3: TGTGCCAGCAGCTTGGCAGGGGTGACAGGGATAAACTATGGCTACACCTTC. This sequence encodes CASSLAGVTGINYGYTF. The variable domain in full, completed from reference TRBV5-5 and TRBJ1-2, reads DAGVTQSPTHLIKTRGQQVTLRCSPISGHKSVSWYQQVLGQGPQFIFQYYEKEERGRGNFPDRFSARQFPNYSSELNVNALLLGDSALYLCASSLAGVTGINYGYTFGSGTRLTVV.

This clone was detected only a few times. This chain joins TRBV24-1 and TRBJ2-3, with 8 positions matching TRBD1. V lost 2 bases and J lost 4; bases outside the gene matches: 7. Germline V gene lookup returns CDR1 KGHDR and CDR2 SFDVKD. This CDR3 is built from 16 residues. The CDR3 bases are TGTGCCACCAGTGATTACCGACGACAGGGGTCAGATACGCAGTATTTT. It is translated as CATSDYRRQGSDTQYF.

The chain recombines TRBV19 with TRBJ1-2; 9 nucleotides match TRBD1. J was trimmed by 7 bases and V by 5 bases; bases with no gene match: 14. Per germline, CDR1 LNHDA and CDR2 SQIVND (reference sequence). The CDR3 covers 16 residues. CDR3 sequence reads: CASSLAPNRGPGGYTF. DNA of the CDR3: TGTGCCAGTAGTCTCGCTCCTAACAGGGGGCCTGGTGGCTACACCTTC.

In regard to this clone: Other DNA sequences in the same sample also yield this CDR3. The CDR3: CASSPRPSSYNEQFF. The CDR3 bases are TGCGCCAGCAGTCCCAGGCCGAGCTCCTACAATGAGCAGTTCTTC. The V call is TRBV5-1, the J call TRBJ2-1; unclear D gene. V was cut by 5 bases and J by 0 bases, with 12 bases left in between. The CDR3 sequence is 15 residues long. From germline, CDR1 is SGHRS and CDR2 YFSETQ. The full variable domain, in which reference TRBV5-1 and TRBJ2-1 provide the parts outside the CDR3, is KAGVTQTPRYLIKTRGQQVTLSCSPISGHRSVSWYQQTPGQGLQFLFEYFSETQRNKGNFPGRFSGRQFSNSRSEMNVSTLELGDSALYLCASSPRPSSYNEQFFGPGTRLTVL.

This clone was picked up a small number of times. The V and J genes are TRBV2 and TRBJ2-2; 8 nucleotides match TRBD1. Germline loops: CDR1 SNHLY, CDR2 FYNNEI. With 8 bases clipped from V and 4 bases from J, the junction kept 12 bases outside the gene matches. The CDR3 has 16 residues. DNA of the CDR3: TGTGCCAGCGGAAGACAGGGGACATCGACCACCGGGGAGCTGTTTTTT. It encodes CASGRQGTSTTGELFF. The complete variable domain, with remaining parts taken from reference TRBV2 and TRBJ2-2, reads EPEVTQTPSHQVTQMGQEVILRCVPISNHLYFYWYRQILGQKVEFLVSFYNNEISEKSEIFDDQFSVERPDGSNFTLKIRSTKLEDSAMYFCASGRQGTSTTGELFFGEGSRLTVL.

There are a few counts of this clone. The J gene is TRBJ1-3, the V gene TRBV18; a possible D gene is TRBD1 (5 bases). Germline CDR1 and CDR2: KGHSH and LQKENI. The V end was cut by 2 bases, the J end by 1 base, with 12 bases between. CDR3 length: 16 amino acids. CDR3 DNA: TGTGCCAGCTCACCAGATGGGGCTCAATCTGGAAACACCATATATTTT. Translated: CASSPDGAQSGNTIYF.

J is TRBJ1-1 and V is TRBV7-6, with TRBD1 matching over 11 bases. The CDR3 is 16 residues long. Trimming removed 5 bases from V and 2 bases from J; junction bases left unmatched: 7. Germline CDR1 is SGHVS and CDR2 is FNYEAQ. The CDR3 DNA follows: TGTGCCAGCAGCCTGGACAGGGGGCAAAAAAACACTGAAGCTTTCTTT. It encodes CASSLDRGQKNTEAFF.

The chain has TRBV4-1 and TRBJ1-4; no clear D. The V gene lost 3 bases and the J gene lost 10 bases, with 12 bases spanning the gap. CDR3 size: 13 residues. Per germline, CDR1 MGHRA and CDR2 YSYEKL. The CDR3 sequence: CASSQPREGKLFF. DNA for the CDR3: TGCGCCAGCAGCCAGCCCCGTGAGGGAAAACTGTTTTTT.

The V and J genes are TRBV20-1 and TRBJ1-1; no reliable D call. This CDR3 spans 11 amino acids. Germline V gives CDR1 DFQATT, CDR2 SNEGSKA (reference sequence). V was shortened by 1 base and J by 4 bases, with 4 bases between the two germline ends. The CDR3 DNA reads TGCAGTGCTAGAGCGTCCACTGAAGCTTTCTTT. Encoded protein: CSARASTEAFF.

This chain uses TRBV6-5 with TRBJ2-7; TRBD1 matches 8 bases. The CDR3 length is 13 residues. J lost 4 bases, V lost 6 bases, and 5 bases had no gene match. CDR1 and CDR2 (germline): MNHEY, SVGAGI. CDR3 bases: TGTGCCAGCAGCCGAAGACAGGGGTACGAGCAGTACTTC. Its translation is CASSRRQGYEQYF.

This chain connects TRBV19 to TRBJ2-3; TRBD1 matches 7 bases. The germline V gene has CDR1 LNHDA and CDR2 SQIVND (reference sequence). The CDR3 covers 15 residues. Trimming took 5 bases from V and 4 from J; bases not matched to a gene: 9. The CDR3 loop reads CASSVDPQGADTQYF. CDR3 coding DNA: TGTGCCAGTAGTGTGGACCCCCAGGGGGCAGATACGCAGTATTTT. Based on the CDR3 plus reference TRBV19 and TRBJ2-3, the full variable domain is DGGITQSPKYLFRKEGQNVTLSCEQNLNHDAMYWYRQDPGQGLRLIYYSQIVNDFQKGDIAEGYSVSREKKESFPLTVTSAQKNPTAFYLCASSVDPQGADTQYFGPGTRLTVL.

The CDR3 sequence: CASSLGGHVNEKLFF. CDR3 DNA: TGTGCCAGCAGCTTGGGTGGGCACGTTAATGAAAAACTGTTTTTT. The chain uses TRBV5-6 and TRBJ1-4; D is unresolved. Trimming shortened V by 0 bases and J by 4 bases, and 10 bases separated the two germline ends. Looked up from germline, CDR1 is SGHDT and CDR2 is YYEEEE. The CDR3 is 15 residues long.

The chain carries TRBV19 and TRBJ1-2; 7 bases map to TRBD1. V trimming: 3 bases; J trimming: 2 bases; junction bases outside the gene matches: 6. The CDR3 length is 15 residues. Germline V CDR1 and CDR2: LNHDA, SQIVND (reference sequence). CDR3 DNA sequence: TGTGCCAGTAGTATCCAACAGGGGCCCAACTATGGCTACACCTTC. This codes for CASSIQQGPNYGYTF. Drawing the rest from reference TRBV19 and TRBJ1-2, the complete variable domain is DGGITQSPKYLFRKEGQNVTLSCEQNLNHDAMYWYRQDPGQGLRLIYYSQIVNDFQKGDIAEGYSVSREKKESFPLTVTSAQKNPTAFYLCASSIQQGPNYGYTFGSGTRLTVV.

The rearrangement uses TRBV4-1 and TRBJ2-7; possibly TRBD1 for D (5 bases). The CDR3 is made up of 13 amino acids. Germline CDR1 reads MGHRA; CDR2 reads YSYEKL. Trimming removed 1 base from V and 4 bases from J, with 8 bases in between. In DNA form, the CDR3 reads TGCGCCAGCAGCCAAGGAGACAGTTACGAGCAGTACTTC. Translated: CASSQGDSYEQYF.

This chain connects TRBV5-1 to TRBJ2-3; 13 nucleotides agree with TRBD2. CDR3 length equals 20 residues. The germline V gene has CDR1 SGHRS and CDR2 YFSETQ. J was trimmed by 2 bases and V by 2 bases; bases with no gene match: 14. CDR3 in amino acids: CASSFQPGTSGKWATDTQYF. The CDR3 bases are TGCGCCAGCAGCTTCCAGCCCGGGACTAGCGGGAAGTGGGCCACAGATACGCAGTATTTT.